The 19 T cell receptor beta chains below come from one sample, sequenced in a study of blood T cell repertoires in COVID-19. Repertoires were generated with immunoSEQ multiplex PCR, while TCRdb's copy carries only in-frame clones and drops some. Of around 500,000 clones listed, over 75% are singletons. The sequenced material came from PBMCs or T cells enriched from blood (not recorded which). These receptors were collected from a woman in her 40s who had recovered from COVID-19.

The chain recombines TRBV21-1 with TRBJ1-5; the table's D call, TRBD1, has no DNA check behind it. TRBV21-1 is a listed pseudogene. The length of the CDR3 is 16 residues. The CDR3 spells CASSQTVQGTNQPQHF. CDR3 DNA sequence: TGTGCCAGCAGCCAGACGGTGCAGGGGACAAATCAGCCCCAGCATTTT.

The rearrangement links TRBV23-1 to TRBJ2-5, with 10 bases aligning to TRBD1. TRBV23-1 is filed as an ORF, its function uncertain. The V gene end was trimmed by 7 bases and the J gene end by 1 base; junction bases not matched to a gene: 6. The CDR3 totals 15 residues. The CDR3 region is CASTLRTGGQETQYF. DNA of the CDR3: TGCGCCAGCACCCTCCGGACAGGGGGCCAAGAGACCCAGTACTTC.

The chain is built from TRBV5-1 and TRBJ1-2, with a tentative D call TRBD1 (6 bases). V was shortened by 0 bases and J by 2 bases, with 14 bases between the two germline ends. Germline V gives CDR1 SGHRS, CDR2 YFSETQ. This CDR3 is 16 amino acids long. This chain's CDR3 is CASSLVPGTQNYGYTF. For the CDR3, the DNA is TGCGCCAGCAGCTTGGTTCCGGGGACACAGAACTATGGCTACACCTTC.

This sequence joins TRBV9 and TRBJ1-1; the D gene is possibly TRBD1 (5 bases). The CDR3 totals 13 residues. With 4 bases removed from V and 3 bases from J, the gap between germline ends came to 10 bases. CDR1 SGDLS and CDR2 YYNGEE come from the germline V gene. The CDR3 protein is CASSYGQYTEAFF. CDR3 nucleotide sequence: TGTGCCAGCAGCTATGGACAATACACTGAAGCTTTCTTT. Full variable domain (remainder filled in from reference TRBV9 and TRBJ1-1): DSGVTQTPKHLITATGQRVTLRCSPRSGDLSVYWYQQSLDQGLQFLIQYYNGEERAKGNILERFSAQQFPDLHSELNLSSLELGDSALYFCASSYGQYTEAFFGQGTRLTVV.

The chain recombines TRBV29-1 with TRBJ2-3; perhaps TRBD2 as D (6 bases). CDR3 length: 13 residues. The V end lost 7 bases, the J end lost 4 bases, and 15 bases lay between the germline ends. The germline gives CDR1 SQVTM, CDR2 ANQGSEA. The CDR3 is CSAGSGEADTQYF. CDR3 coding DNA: TGCAGCGCTGGGAGTGGGGAGGCAGATACGCAGTATTTT.

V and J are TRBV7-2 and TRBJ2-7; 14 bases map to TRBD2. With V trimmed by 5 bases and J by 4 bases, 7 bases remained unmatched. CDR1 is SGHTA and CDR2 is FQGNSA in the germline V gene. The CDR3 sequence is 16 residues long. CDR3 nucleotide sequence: TGTGCCAGCAGCGTGACTAGCGGGAGGGCCGGTTACGAGCAGTACTTC. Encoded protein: CASSVTSGRAGYEQYF.

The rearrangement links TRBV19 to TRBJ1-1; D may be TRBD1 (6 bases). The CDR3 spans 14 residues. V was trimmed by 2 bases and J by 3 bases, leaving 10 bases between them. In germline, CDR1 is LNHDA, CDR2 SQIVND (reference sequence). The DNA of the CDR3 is TGTGCCAGTAGTATACAGGGGCGGGACACTGAAGCTTTCTTT. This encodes CASSIQGRDTEAFF.

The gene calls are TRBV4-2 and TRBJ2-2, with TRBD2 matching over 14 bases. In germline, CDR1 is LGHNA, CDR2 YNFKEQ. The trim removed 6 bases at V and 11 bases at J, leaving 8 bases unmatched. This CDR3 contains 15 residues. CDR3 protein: CASSIGTSGGRELFF. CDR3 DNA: TGTGCCAGCAGTATCGGGACTAGCGGGGGCCGCGAGCTGTTTTTT.

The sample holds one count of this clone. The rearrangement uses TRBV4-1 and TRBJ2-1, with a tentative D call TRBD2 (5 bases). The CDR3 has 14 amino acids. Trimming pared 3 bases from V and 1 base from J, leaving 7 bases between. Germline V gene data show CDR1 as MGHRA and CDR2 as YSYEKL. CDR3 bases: TGCGCCAGCAGCCACGGGAAATCCTACAATGAGCAGTTCTTC. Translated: CASSHGKSYNEQFF.

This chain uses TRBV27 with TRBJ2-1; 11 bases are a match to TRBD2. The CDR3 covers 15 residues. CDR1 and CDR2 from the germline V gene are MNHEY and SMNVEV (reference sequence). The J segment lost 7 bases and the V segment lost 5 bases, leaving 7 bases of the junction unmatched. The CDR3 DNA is TGTGCCAGCAGTCCTATAGCGGGAGGGCCAAATGAGCAGTTCTTC. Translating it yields CASSPIAGGPNEQFF.

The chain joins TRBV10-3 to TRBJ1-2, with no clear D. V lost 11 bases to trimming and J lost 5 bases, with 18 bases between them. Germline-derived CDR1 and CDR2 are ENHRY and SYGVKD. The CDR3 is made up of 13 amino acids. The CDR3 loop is CAVQWPGSYGYTF. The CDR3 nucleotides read TGTGCCGTCCAATGGCCCGGGTCGTATGGCTACACCTTC.

The CDR3 region is CAHGRDRGRGGYTF. CDR3 DNA sequence: TGTGCACACGGCCGGGACAGGGGGCGAGGTGGCTACACCTTC. This chain links TRBV7-9 with TRBJ1-2; TRBD1 matches at 12 bases. CDR1 is SEHNR and CDR2 is FQNEAQ in the germline V gene (reference sequence). The CDR3 runs to 14 residues.

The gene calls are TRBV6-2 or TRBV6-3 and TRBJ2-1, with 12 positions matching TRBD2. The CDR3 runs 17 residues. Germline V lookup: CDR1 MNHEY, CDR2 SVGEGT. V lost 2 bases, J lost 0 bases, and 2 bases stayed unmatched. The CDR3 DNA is TGTGCCAGCAGTTACCTGACTAGCGGGAGCTCCTACAATGAGCAGTTCTTC. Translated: CASSYLTSGSSYNEQFF.

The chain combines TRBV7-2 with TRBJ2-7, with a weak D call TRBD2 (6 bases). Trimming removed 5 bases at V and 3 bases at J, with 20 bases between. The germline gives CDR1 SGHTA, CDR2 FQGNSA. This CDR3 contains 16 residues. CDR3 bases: TGTGCCAGCAGCCGGCCCCCGGGACTTGGGAACTACGAGCAGTACTTC. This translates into CASSRPPGLGNYEQYF.

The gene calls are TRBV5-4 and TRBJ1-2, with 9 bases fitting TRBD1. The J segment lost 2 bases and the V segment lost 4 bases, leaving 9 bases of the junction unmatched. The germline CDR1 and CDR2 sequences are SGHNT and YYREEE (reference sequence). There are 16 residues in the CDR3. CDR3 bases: TGTGCCAGCAGCAGGGACAGGGCGGGTGCAAACTATGGCTACACCTTC. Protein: CASSRDRAGANYGYTF.

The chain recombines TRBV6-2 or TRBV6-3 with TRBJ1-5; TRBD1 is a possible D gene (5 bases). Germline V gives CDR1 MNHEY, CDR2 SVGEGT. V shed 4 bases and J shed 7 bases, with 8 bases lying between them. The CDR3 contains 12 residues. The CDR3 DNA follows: TGTGCCAGCAGTTCGGGGGTCCAGCCCCAGCATTTT. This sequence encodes CASSSGVQPQHF.

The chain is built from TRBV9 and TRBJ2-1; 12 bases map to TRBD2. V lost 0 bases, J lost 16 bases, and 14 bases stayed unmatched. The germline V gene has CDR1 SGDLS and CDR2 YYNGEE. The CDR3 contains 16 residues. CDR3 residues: CASSVGSPLAGGPQFF. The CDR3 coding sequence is TGTGCCAGCAGCGTAGGGTCCCCGCTAGCGGGAGGGCCCCAATTCTTC.

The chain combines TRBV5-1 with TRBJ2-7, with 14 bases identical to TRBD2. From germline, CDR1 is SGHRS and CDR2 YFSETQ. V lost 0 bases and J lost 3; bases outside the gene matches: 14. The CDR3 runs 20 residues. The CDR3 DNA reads TGCGCCAGCAGCTTGGCCCCGGGACTAGCGGGAGTAGGGGCCCTCTACGAGCAGTACTTC. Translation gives CASSLAPGLAGVGALYEQYF.

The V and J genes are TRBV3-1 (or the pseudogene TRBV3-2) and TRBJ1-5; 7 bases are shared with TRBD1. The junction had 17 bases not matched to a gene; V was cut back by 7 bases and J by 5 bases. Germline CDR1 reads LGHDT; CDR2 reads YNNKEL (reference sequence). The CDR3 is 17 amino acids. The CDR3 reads CASTRQGDGGEHQPQHF. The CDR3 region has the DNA TGTGCCAGCACCAGACAGGGCGATGGAGGGGAGCATCAGCCCCAGCATTTT.